Shown below are 26 T cell receptor beta chains from a single sample sequenced in a study of T cell changes during pregnancy in multiple sclerosis. Data came from immunoSEQ multiplex PCR; TCRdb stores just in-frame clones and leaves some out. Found here are around 29,000 clones, more than 75% of them singletons; the top ten hold around 8%. Sequencing used CD8+ T cells from peripheral blood mononuclear cells, obtained after pregnancy. These receptors were taken from a female donor with multiple sclerosis, enrolled in a pregnancy study.

The rearrangement links TRBV29-1 to TRBJ1-2; perhaps TRBD1 as D (6 bases). Germline V gives CDR1 SQVTM, CDR2 ANQGSEA. Trimming took off 4 bases at V and 3 bases at J, with 12 bases between the two ends. The CDR3 totals 13 residues. The CDR3 DNA reads as TGCAGCGTTGGGGCAGGGGCCGACTATGGCTACACCTTC. Translating it yields CSVGAGADYGYTF. The full variable domain, rest sourced from reference TRBV29-1 and TRBJ1-2, is SAVISQKPSRDICQRGTSLTIQCQVDSQVTMMFWYRQQPGQSLTLIATANQGSEATYESGFVIDKFPISRPNLTFSTLTVSNMSPEDSSIYLCSVGAGADYGYTFGSGTRLTVV.

This sequence joins TRBV28 and TRBJ1-2, with 8 nucleotides matching TRBD1. CDR3 length equals 14 residues. Losses at the gene ends were 2 bases for V and 4 bases for J; bases not matched to a gene: 3. Germline CDR1 is MDHEN and CDR2 is SYDVKM. The CDR3 here is CASSLSGTGYGYTF. For the CDR3, the DNA is TGTGCCAGCAGTTTAAGTGGGACAGGCTATGGCTACACCTTC.

The rearrangement uses TRBV5-6 and TRBJ2-3; TRBD2 aligns across 8 bases. The germline V gene has CDR1 SGHDT and CDR2 YYEEEE. The V gene end was trimmed by 3 bases and the J gene end by 11 bases; junction bases not matched to a gene: 2. This CDR3 is built from 11 residues. The CDR3 loop is CASSSRGGQYF. CDR3 nucleotide sequence: TGTGCCAGCAGCTCACGGGGGGGGCAGTATTTT.

The chain links TRBV27 to TRBJ1-5; D gene uncertain. Trimming took off 0 bases at V and 7 bases at J, with 16 bases between the two ends. The CDR3 is 16 residues long. Germline V gene lookup returns CDR1 MNHEY and CDR2 SMNVEV (reference sequence). Here the CDR3 reads CASSLSAGESEQPQHF. The CDR3 nucleotides are TGTGCCAGCAGTTTATCAGCGGGAGAATCTGAACAGCCCCAGCATTTT.

This chain uses TRBV7-9 with TRBJ1-1; TRBD1 aligns across 7 bases. Germline V gives CDR1 SEHNR, CDR2 FQNEAQ (reference sequence). This CDR3 is 13 amino acids long. J was trimmed by 6 bases and V by 2 bases; bases with no gene match: 3. CDR3 region: CASSLKGASEAFF. The CDR3 nucleotides read TGTGCCAGCAGCTTAAAGGGGGCATCTGAAGCTTTCTTT.

V gene TRBV11-3 combines with J gene TRBJ2-1, with D unresolved. Trimming took 5 bases from V and 5 from J, leaving 4 bases between them. The germline gives CDR1 SGHNT, CDR2 YENEEA. CDR3 length equals 11 residues. The CDR3 DNA reads TGTGCCAGCAGCGTCGACAATGAGCAGTTCTTC. It is translated as CASSVDNEQFF.

The chain links TRBV4-1 to TRBJ2-2; possible D gene TRBD2, 5 bases. This CDR3 comprises 16 residues. Germline CDR1 MGHRA, CDR2 YSYEKL. V was cut by 3 bases and J by 2 bases, with 13 bases left in between. CDR3 sequence: CASSQRASGNTGELFF. CDR3 in DNA: TGCGCCAGCAGCCAGCGGGCCAGCGGAAACACCGGGGAGCTGTTTTTT.

The V gene is TRBV6-4, the J gene TRBJ2-2, with D maybe TRBD1 (6 bases). V was pared by 4 bases and J by 3 bases, with 9 bases between. The CDR3 has 14 amino acids. Germline V gene sequence: CDR1 MRHNA, CDR2 SNTAGT. CDR3 sequence: CASSARQDTGELFF. The CDR3 nucleotides are TGTGCCAGCAGTGCCCGACAGGACACCGGGGAGCTGTTTTTT.

The CDR3 sequence is CASSLQGAPYEQYF. CDR3 sequence (DNA): TGTGCCAGCAGTTTACAGGGGGCCCCCTACGAGCAGTACTTC. The rearrangement uses TRBV27 and TRBJ2-7, with 8 bases aligning to TRBD1. Unmatched junction bases numbered 2, after V lost 2 bases and J lost 2 bases. Looked up from germline, CDR1 is MNHEY and CDR2 is SMNVEV (reference sequence). The CDR3 spans 14 residues.

The J gene is TRBJ2-1, the V gene TRBV7-5; TRBD1, as called in the table, went unchecked against the DNA. TRBV7-5 is a listed pseudogene. The CDR3 totals 14 residues. CDR3 protein: CARSFPDRYNEQFF. The CDR3 DNA reads as TGTGCCAGAAGCTTTCCTGACAGATACAATGAGCAGTTCTTC.

CDR3 bases: TGTGCCAGCAGGAATTGGGTGAGGGAGACCCAGTACTTC. Translation gives CASRNWVRETQYF. The chain is built from TRBV2 and TRBJ2-5; D call uncertain. The CDR3 length is 13 residues. The V and J ends lost 6 bases and 5 bases respectively, with 13 bases between them. Germline CDR1 and CDR2: SNHLY and FYNNEI.

A few counts support this clone. The chain has TRBV6-6 and TRBJ1-4; no reliable D call. V shed 4 bases and J shed 5 bases, with 11 bases lying between them. The length of the CDR3 is 14 residues. Germline CDR1 MNHNY, CDR2 SVGAGI (reference sequence). CDR3 sequence: CASSFSQSNEKLFF. The CDR3 DNA is TGTGCCAGCAGTTTTTCACAGTCCAATGAAAAACTGTTTTTT.

V gene TRBV2 combines with J gene TRBJ2-1; 7 nucleotides line up with TRBD2. V was clipped by 3 bases and J by 2 bases; unmatched bases: 7. CDR1 SNHLY and CDR2 FYNNEI come from the germline V gene. CDR3 size: 16 residues. The CDR3 nucleotides read TGTGCCAGCAGTGATGTCAGCGGGGTGGCCTACAATGAGCAGTTCTTC. Its translation is CASSDVSGVAYNEQFF. The entire variable domain, with the rest obtained from reference TRBV2 and TRBJ2-1, is as follows: EPEVTQTPSHQVTQMGQEVILRCVPISNHLYFYWYRQILGQKVEFLVSFYNNEISEKSEIFDDQFSVERPDGSNFTLKIRSTKLEDSAMYFCASSDVSGVAYNEQFFGPGTRLTVL.

The chain employs TRBV19 and TRBJ2-7, with TRBD1 matching 7 bases. Germline lookup yields CDR1 LNHDA and CDR2 SQIVND (reference sequence). CDR3 size: 13 residues. The J segment lost 5 bases and the V segment lost 6 bases, leaving 7 bases of the junction unmatched. Written as DNA, the CDR3 is TGTGCCAGTAGGCCTTTGGGGACAGACGAGCAGTACTTC. Translating gives CASRPLGTDEQYF.

CDR3 amino acids: CASGFTEAGETQYF. Written as DNA, the CDR3 is TGTGCTAGTGGTTTTACTGAGGCCGGGGAGACCCAGTACTTC. The chain links TRBV12-5 to TRBJ2-5; no clear D. V was pared by 3 bases and J by 5 bases, with 13 bases between. This CDR3 has 14 residues. Germline CDR1 and CDR2: LGHNT and FRNRAP.

The chain recombines TRBV7-9 with TRBJ2-7; possible D gene TRBD1, 7 bases. Per the germline V gene, CDR1 is SEHNR and CDR2 is FQNEAQ (reference sequence). V was pared by 6 bases and J by 1 base, with 13 bases between. The CDR3 runs 14 residues. The CDR3 nucleotides read TGTGCCAGCAGGAGACAGGGAGGTTCCTACGAGCAGTACTTC. Its protein is CASRRQGGSYEQYF.

This clone appeared once. The gene calls are TRBV7-9 and TRBJ1-1, with D maybe TRBD1 (6 bases). The V gene lost 5 bases and the J gene lost 0 bases, with 10 bases spanning the gap. Per germline, CDR1 SEHNR and CDR2 FQNEAQ (reference sequence). The CDR3 length is 14 residues. DNA of the CDR3: TGTGCCAGCAGCGGACAGCCTATGAACACTGAAGCTTTCTTT. Translating it yields CASSGQPMNTEAFF.

This clone occurred many times. This chain connects TRBV27 to TRBJ2-5, with TRBD2 matching over 9 bases. V lost 4 bases, J lost 6 bases, and 12 bases stayed unmatched. Germline V CDR1 and CDR2: MNHEY, SMNVEV (reference sequence). The CDR3 covers 16 residues. CDR3 DNA sequence: TGTGCCAGCAGTTCCGGGTTGGCGGGGGGGGCCCAGACCCAGTACTTC. Its protein is CASSSGLAGGAQTQYF.

The chain joins TRBV28 to TRBJ2-7; D not resolved. Looked up from germline, CDR1 is MDHEN and CDR2 is SYDVKM. The V and J ends lost 3 bases and 4 bases respectively, with 13 bases between them. The CDR3 runs 14 residues. In DNA form, the CDR3 reads TGTGCCAGCAGTTTGGCCTCTCTCGTATACGAGCAGTACTTC. It translates to CASSLASLVYEQYF.

This chain joins TRBV14 and TRBJ2-1; D uncertain. The CDR3 consists of 13 residues. The V gene's germline CDR1 is SGHDN and CDR2 FVKESK. V was cut by 0 bases and J by 6 bases, with 6 bases left in between. DNA for the CDR3: TGTGCCAGCAGCCAAGAACAGATCAATGAGCAGTTCTTC. Translated: CASSQEQINEQFF.

The CDR3 region is CASSLVGAGHSYEQYF. CDR3 bases: TGTGCCAGCAGCTTAGTAGGGGCAGGGCACTCCTACGAGCAGTACTTC. The chain employs TRBV7-9 and TRBJ2-7; D may be TRBD1 (5 bases). This CDR3 contains 16 residues. Germline lookup yields CDR1 SEHNR and CDR2 FQNEAQ (reference sequence). V dropped 1 base and J dropped 0 bases, with 13 bases sitting between them.

The chain combines TRBV6-4 with TRBJ1-6; TRBD1 matches at 12 bases. The trim removed 0 bases at V and 9 bases at J, leaving 0 bases unmatched. Per germline, CDR1 MRHNA and CDR2 SNTAGT. The CDR3 is 15 amino acids. DNA of the CDR3: TGTGCCAGCAGTGACTCGGGACAGGGGGCTTCACCCCTCCACTTT. Translation: CASSDSGQGASPLHF.

The rearrangement joins TRBV5-1 to TRBJ2-7, with D possibly TRBD1 on 6 matching bases. With 3 bases removed from V and 3 bases from J, the gap between germline ends came to 19 bases. Germline CDR1 is SGHRS and CDR2 is YFSETQ. The CDR3 is 16 residues long. This CDR3 reads CASSSGTILPGYEQYF. The CDR3 DNA reads TGCGCCAGCAGCTCGGGGACAATTCTTCCCGGCTACGAGCAGTACTTC.

The V gene is TRBV4-2, the J gene TRBJ1-6; 12 bases align to TRBD1. The CDR3 has 17 residues. Germline V gene data show CDR1 as LGHNA and CDR2 as YNFKEQ. J gave up 8 bases and V 0 bases, and 5 bases lay outside the gene matches. The CDR3 bases are TGTGCCAGCAGCCAAGATGGGGACAGGGGGCTGTATTCACCCCTCCACTTT. Translation: CASSQDGDRGLYSPLHF.

V usage is TRBV15 and J usage is TRBJ2-1, with 8 bases fitting TRBD1. Trimming took 3 bases from V and 1 from J; bases not matched to a gene: 2. The CDR3 is 15 residues long. Germline CDR1 reads LNHNV; CDR2 reads YYDKDF (reference sequence). CDR3 sequence (DNA): TGTGCCACCAGCAGCCGGGACAGGTCCTACAATGAGCAGTTCTTC. This sequence encodes CATSSRDRSYNEQFF.

This clone came up once. V gene TRBV13 combines with J gene TRBJ2-3; the D is unclear. Germline loops: CDR1 PRHDT, CDR2 FYEKMQ (reference sequence). The V gene lost 5 bases and the J gene lost 6 bases, with 12 bases spanning the gap. The CDR3 totals 13 residues. The DNA of the CDR3 is TGTGCCAGCAGCCCCGCCCCGGAGGATACGCAGTATTTT. Translated, it gives CASSPAPEDTQYF.